This TCR beta chain was recorded in a study of regulatory T cells in long-lasting Graves disease. The authors built TCR beta libraries using iRepertoire HTBI primers and Arm-PCR of CDR3 regions. Under the authors' procedure: 60 to 65 TRBV and approximately 13 TRBJ segments were identified across samples. TCRdb analysed the multiplex PCR reads with MiXCR anew, one entry per CDR3 protein. These V and J calls rely on TCRdb rather than the paper's analysis. The data show 650,000 to 850,000 distinct CDR3 sequences, approximately 31% seen once. Study observations and caveats: Patients with persistent Graves' had lower TCR diversity than newly diagnosed patients. A greater number of public clonotypes (roughly 2,800) was shared by persistent patients than by new patients (over 900).

A remark on this clonotype: Its antigen remains unknown.

V was clipped by 3 bases and J by 4 bases; unmatched bases: 9. Germline-derived CDR1 and CDR2 are MNHEY and SVGEGT. The CDR3 loop spans 17 amino acids. As to time point: persistent/refractory GD, antithyroid drugs over 5 years with positive TRAb. The TCR library used RNA extracted from PBMCs. The chain links TRBV6-2 or TRBV6-3 to TRBJ2-5, with TRBD2 matching over 12 bases. The sequence came from a female donor with Graves disease. Here the sequenced sample was peripheral blood mononuclear cells (PBMCs), taken when the disease was refractory, from a patient treated with antithyroid drugs. The CDR3 reads CASSYLSSGRGGETQYF. The DNA for the CDR3 is TGTGCCAGCAGTTATCTCTCTAGCGGGAGGGGTGGAGAGACCCAGTACTTC.